This T cell receptor beta chain stems from a study of blood T cell repertoires in COVID-19. Study as a whole: Donors in the United States, Italy and Spain gave samples during acute or convalescent COVID-19. T cells, B-cell-depleted T cells, or PBMCs supplied cDNA or gDNA.

V lost 1 base, J lost 4 bases, and 13 bases lay in between. Germline values: CDR1 MGHRA, CDR2 YSYEKL. The CDR3 contains 15 residues. As processed by the authors: Counts of nucleated cells, estimated from reference gene primer amplification, were obtained. Profiling relied on immunoSEQ multiplex PCR, and the TCRdb table lists in-frame clones only, not all of them. The D gene and trimming were derived from the DNA, and the V and J assignments and clone size from that table. The sample lists 25,000 to 35,000 clones, over 75% occurring once. This chain uses TRBV4-1 with TRBJ1-2; a possible D gene is TRBD1 (6 bases). The receptor's source is a man older than 75 with acute or convalescent COVID-19. Sequenced: peripheral blood. CDR3 sequence (DNA): TGCGCCAGCAGCCAAGCTAGACAGGTCTCCTATGGCTACACCTTC. This gives the protein CASSQARQVSYGYTF.